Below are 2 T cell receptor beta chains sequenced from a single sample in a study of blood T cell repertoires in COVID-19. Assay used: immunoSEQ multiplex PCR; TCRdb lists only in-frame clones, some missing. The sample yields over 45,000 clones, approximately 81% seen once. Sequenced sample: peripheral blood. These receptor sequences come from an elderly woman with active or convalescent COVID-19.

This chain uses TRBV6-5 with TRBJ1-2; D is ambiguous. Per germline, CDR1 MNHEY and CDR2 SVGAGI. The CDR3 loop spans 13 amino acids. V shed 7 bases and J shed 7 bases, with 16 bases lying between them. The chain's CDR3 is CASTEGGLIGYTF. The CDR3, as DNA: TGTGCCAGCACAGAGGGAGGTCTGATTGGCTACACCTTC.

V usage is TRBV5-4 and J usage is TRBJ2-2; 13 bases are shared with TRBD2. With 4 bases clipped from V and 0 bases from J, the junction kept 9 bases outside the gene matches. Looked up from germline, CDR1 is SGHNT and CDR2 is YYREEE (reference sequence). The CDR3 extends over 19 amino acids. CDR3 nucleotide sequence: TGTGCCAGCAGCCCCCAGACTAGCGGGGGGCACCCGAACACCGGGGAGCTGTTTTTT. It codes for CASSPQTSGGHPNTGELFF. The full variable domain, rest sourced from reference TRBV5-4 and TRBJ2-2, is ETGVTQSPTHLIKTRGQQVTLRCSSQSGHNTVSWYQQALGQGPQFIFQYYREEENGRGNFPPRFSGLQFPNYSSELNVNALELDDSALYLCASSPQTSGGHPNTGELFFGEGSRLTVL.